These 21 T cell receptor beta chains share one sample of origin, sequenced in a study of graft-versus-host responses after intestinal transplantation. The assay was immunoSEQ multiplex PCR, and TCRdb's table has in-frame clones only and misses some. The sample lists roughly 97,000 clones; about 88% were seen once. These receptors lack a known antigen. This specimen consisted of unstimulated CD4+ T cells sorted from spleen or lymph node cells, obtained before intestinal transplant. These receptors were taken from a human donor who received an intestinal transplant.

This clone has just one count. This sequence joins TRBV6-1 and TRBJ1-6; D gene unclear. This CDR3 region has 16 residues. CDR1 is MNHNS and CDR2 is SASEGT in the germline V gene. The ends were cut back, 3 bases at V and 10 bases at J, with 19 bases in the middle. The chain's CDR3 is CASSDMPLRDQSPLHF. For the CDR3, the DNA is TGTGCCAGCAGTGATATGCCGCTGCGGGATCAGTCACCCCTCCACTTT.

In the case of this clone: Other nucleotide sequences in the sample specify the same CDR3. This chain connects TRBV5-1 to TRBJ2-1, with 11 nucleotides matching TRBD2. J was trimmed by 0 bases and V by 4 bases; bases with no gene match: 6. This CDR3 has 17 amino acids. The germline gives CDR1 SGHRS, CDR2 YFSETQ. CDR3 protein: CASSLLAGGSSYNEQFF. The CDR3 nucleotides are TGCGCCAGCAGCCTATTAGCGGGGGGGAGCTCCTACAATGAGCAGTTCTTC.

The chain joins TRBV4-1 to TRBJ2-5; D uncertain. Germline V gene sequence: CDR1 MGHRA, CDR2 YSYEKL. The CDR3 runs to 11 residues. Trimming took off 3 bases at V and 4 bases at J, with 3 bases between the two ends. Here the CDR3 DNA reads TGCGCCAGCAGCCACAGAGAGACCCAGTACTTC. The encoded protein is CASSHRETQYF.

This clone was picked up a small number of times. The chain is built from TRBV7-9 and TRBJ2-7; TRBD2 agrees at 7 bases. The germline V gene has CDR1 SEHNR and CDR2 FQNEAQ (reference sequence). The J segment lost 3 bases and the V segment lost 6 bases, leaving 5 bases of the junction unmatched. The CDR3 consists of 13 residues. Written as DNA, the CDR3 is TGTGCCAGCAGTCCCAGGGAGGGCTACGAGCAGTACTTC. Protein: CASSPREGYEQYF.

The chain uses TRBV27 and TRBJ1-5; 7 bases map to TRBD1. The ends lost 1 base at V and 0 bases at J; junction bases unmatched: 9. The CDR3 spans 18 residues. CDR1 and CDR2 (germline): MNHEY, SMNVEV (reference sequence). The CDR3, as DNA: TGTGCCAGCAGTTTATTCTCCGGGACAGCTTATAGCAATCAGCCCCAGCATTTT. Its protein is CASSLFSGTAYSNQPQHF.

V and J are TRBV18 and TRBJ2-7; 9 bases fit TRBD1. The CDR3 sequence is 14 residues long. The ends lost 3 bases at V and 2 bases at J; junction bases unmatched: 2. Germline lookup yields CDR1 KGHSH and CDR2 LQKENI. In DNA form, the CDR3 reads TGTGCCAGCTCACCCGGACAGGGGCCCTACGAGCAGTACTTC. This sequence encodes CASSPGQGPYEQYF.

The CDR3: CAISPGQGYGYTF. DNA for the CDR3: TGTGCCATCAGTCCGGGACAGGGGTATGGCTACACCTTC. The V gene is TRBV10-3, the J gene TRBJ1-2; 10 bases match TRBD1. The germline V gene has CDR1 ENHRY and CDR2 SYGVKD. The CDR3 is 13 amino acids. Trimming cost V 5 bases and J 5 bases; bases outside gene matches: 2.

CDR3 sequence: CATSWTIVQYGYTF. As DNA, the CDR3 is TGTGCCACCAGTTGGACAATCGTCCAATATGGCTACACCTTC. The genes are TRBV19 and TRBJ1-2; TRBD1 might be the D (5 bases). The CDR3 is made up of 14 amino acids. Per germline, CDR1 LNHDA and CDR2 SQIVND (reference sequence). Trimming shortened V by 10 bases and J by 5 bases, and 20 bases separated the two germline ends.

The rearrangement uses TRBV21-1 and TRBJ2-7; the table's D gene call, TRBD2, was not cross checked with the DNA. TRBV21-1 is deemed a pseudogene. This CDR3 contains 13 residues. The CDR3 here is CASSKGGGYEQYF. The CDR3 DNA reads TGTGCCAGCAGCAAAGGCGGGGGCTACGAGCAGTACTTC.

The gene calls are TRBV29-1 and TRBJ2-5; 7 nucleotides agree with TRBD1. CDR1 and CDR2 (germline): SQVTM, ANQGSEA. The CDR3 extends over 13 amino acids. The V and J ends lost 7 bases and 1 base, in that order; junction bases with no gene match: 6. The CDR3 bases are TGCAGCGCTAACAGGGGTTTCCAAGAGACCCAGTACTTC. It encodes CSANRGFQETQYF.

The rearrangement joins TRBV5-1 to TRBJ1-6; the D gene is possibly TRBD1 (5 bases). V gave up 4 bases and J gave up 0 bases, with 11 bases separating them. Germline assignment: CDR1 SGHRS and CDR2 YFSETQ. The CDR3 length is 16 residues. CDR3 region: CASSPQGSSYNSPLHF. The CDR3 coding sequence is TGCGCCAGCAGCCCTCAGGGTAGCTCCTATAATTCACCCCTCCACTTT.

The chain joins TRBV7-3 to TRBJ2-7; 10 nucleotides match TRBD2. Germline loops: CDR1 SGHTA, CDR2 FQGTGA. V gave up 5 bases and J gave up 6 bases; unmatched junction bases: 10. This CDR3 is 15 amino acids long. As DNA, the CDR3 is TGTGCCAGCAGCCCGGGGGGGCTAGCGGGAGCCGAGCAGTACTTC. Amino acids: CASSPGGLAGAEQYF.

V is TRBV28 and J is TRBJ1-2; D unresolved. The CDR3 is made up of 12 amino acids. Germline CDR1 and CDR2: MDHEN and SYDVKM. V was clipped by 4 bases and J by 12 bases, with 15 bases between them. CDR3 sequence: CASSYARSAHTF. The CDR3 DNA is TGTGCCAGCAGTTATGCCCGTTCGGCTCACACCTTC.

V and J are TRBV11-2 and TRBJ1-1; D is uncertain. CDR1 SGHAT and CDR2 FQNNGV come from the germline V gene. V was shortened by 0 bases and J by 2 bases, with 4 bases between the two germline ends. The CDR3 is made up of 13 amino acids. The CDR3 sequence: CASSLDINTEAFF. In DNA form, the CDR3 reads TGTGCCAGCAGCTTAGATATTAACACTGAAGCTTTCTTT.

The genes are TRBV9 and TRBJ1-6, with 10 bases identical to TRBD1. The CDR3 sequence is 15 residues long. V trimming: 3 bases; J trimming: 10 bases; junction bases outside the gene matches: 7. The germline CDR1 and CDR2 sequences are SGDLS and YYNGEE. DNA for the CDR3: TGTGCCAGCAGCGCTCGACAGGGGGCAGGATCACCCCTCCACTTT. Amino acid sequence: CASSARQGAGSPLHF.

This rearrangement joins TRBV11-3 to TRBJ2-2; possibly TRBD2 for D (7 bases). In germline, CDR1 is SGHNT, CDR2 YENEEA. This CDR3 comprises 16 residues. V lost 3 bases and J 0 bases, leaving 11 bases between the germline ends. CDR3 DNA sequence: TGTGCCAGCAGCTTGGGGGCGGGGGCGAACACCGGGGAGCTGTTTTTT. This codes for CASSLGAGANTGELFF.

CDR3 nucleotide sequence: TGTGCCTGGAGTCTGACAGGGGCTAAGGATGGGACCCAGCATTTT. The encoded protein is CAWSLTGAKDGTQHF. This chain links TRBV30 with TRBJ1-5; 8 bases line up with TRBD1. With V trimmed by 2 bases and J by 11 bases, 14 bases remained unmatched. CDR1 and CDR2 from the germline V gene are GTSNPN and SVGIG (reference sequence). CDR3 size: 15 residues.

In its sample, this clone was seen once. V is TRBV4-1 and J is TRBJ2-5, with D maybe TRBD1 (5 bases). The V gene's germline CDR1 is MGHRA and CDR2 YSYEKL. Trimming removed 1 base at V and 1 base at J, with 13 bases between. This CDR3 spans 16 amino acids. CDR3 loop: CASSQGGWGIQETQYF. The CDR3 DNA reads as TGCGCCAGCAGCCAAGGGGGATGGGGCATCCAAGAGACCCAGTACTTC.

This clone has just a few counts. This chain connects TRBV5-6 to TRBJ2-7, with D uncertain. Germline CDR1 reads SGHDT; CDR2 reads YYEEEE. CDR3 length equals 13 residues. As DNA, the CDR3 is TGTGCGAGCCGGCTATGGGACTCCTACGAGCAGTACTTC. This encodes CASRLWDSYEQYF.

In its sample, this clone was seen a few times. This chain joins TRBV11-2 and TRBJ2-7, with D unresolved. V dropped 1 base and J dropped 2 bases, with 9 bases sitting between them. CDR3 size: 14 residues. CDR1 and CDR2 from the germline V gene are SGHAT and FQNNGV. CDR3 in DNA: TGTGCCAGCAGCTTAGGTGGCGCCACCTACGAGCAGTACTTC. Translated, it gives CASSLGGATYEQYF.

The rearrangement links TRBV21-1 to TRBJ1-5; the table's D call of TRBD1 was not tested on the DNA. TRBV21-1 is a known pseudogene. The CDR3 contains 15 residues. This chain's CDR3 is CASSKGRQGGQPQHF. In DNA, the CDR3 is TGTGCCAGCAGCAAAGGCCGACAGGGCGGACAGCCCCAGCATTTT.